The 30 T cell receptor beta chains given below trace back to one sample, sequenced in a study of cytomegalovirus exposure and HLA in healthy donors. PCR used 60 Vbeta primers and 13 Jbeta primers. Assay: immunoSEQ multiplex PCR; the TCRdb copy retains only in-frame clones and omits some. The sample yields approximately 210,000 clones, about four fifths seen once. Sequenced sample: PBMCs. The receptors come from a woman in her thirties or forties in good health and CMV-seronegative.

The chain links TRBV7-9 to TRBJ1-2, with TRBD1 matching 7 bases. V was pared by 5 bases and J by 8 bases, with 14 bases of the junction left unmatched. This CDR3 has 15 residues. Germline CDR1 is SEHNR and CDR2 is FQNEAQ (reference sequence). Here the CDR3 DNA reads TGTGCCAGCAGCCCCCAGGCCACCGGGACAGTCGGCTACACCTTC. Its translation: CASSPQATGTVGYTF.

CDR3 DNA: TGCGCCAGCAGTGAATCTGGGACTAGCGGCTACGAGCAGTACGTC. Translation: CASSESGTSGYEQYV. V gene TRBV10-1 combines with J gene TRBJ2-7; 11 bases are a match to TRBD2. CDR1 WNHNN and CDR2 SYGVQD come from the germline V gene (reference sequence). Unmatched junction bases numbered 4, after V lost 3 bases and J lost 3 bases. CDR3 length: 15 amino acids.

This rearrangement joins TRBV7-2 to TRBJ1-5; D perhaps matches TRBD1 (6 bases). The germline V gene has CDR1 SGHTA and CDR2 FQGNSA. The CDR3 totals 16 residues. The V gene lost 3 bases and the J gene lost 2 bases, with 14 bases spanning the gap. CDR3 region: CASSFIQGRGNQPQHF. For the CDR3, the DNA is TGTGCCAGCAGCTTCATACAGGGTAGGGGCAATCAGCCCCAGCATTTT.

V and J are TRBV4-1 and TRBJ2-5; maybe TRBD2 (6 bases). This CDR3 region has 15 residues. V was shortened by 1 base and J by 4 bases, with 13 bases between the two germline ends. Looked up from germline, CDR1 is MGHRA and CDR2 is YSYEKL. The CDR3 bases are TGCGCCAGCAGCCAAGGAGGAGGGTTCGGAGAGACCCAGTACTTC. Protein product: CASSQGGGFGETQYF.

This chain's CDR3 is CASSESSSYNSPLHF. The CDR3 bases are TGTGCCAGCTCTGAGTCGAGCTCCTATAATTCACCCCTCCACTTT. J is TRBJ1-6 and V is TRBV27; D remains unclear. CDR3 length: 15 residues. Trimming left V 8 bases short and J 0 bases short, with 11 bases between. Per germline, CDR1 MNHEY and CDR2 SMNVEV (reference sequence).

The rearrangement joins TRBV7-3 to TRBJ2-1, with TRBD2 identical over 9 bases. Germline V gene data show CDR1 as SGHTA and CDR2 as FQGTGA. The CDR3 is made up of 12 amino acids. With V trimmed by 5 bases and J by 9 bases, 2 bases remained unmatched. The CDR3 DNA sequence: TGTGCCAGCAGCCGGCGGGAGGGTGAGCAGTTCTTC. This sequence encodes CASSRREGEQFF.

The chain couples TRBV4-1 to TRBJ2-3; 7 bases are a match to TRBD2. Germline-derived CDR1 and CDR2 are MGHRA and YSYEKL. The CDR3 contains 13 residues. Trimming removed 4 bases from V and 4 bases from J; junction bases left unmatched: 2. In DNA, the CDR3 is TGCGCCAGCAGCCGACTAGCACCAGATACGCAGTATTTT. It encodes CASSRLAPDTQYF.

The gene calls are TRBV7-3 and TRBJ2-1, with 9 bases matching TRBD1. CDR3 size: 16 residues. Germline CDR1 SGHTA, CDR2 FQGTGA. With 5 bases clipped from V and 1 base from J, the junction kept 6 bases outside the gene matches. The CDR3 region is CASSPLGQGSYNEQFF. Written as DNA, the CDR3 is TGTGCCAGCAGCCCCCTCGGACAGGGGTCCTACAATGAGCAGTTCTTC.

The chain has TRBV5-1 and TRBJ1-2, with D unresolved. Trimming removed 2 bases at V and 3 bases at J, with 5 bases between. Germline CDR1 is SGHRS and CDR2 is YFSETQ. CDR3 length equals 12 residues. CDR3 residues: CASSFSDYGYTF. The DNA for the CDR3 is TGCGCCAGCAGCTTTTCTGACTATGGCTACACCTTC.

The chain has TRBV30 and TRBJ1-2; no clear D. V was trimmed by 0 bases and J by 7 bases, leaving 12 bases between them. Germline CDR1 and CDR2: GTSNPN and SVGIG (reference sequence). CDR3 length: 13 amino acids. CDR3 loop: CAWSVTGEGGYTF. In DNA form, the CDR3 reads TGTGCCTGGAGTGTGACCGGGGAGGGTGGCTACACCTTC.

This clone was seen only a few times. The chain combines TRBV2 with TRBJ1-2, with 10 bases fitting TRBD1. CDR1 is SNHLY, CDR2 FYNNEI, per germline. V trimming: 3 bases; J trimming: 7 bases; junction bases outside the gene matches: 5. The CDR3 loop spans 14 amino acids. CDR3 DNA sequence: TGTGCCAGCAGTGATCCCAGGACAGGGGGTGGCTACACCTTC. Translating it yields CASSDPRTGGGYTF.

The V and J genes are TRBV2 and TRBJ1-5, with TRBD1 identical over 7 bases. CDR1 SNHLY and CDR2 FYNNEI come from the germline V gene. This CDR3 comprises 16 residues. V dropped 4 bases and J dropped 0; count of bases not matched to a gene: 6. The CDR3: CASSGGQVHSNQPQHF. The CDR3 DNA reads TGTGCCAGCAGTGGAGGACAGGTCCATAGCAATCAGCCCCAGCATTTT.

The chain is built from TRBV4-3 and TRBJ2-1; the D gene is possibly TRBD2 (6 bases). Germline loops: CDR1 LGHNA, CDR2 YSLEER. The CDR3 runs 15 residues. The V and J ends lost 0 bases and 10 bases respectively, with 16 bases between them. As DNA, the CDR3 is TGCGCCAGCAGCCAAGATGCGGCGGGAACAAGGGAGCAGTTCTTC. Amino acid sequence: CASSQDAAGTREQFF.

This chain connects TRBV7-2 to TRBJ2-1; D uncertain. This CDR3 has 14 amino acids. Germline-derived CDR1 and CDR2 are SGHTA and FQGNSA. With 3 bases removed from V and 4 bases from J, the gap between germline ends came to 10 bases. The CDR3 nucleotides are TGTGCCAGCAGCTTTCGTTCGTCGTACAATGAGCAGTTCTTC. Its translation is CASSFRSSYNEQFF.

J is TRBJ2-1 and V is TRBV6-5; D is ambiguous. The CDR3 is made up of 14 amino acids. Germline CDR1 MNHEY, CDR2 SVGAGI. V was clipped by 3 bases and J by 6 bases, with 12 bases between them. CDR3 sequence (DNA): TGTGCCAGCAGTTATCACCCCCCGAGCAATGAGCAGTTCTTC. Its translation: CASSYHPPSNEQFF.

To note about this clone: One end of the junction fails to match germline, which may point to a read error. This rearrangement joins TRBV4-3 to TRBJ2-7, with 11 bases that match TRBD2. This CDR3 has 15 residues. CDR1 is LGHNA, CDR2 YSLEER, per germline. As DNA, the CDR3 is TGCGCCAACAGCCGGAGACTAGCGGGAAGGGACGAGCAGTACTTC. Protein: CANSRRLAGRDEQYF.

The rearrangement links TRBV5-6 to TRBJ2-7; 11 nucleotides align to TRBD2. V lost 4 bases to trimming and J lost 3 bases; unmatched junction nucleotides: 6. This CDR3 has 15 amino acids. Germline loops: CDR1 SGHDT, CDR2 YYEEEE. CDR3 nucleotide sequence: TGTGCCAGCAGCGAGCGACTAGCGGGGCTCTACGAGCAGTACGTC. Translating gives CASSERLAGLYEQYV.

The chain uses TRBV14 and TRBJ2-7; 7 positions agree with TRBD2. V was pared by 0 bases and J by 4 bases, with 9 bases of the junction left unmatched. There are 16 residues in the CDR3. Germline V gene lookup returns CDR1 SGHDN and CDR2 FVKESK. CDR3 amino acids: CASSQEGASGEYEQYV. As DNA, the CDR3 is TGTGCCAGCAGCCAAGAAGGGGCTAGCGGAGAGTACGAGCAGTACGTC.

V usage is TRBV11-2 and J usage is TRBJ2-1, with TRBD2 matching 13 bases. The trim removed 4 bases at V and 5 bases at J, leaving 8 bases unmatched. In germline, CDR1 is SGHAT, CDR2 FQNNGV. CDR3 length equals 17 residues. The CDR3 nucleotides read TGTGCCAGCAGCTCAAACCCAGGACTAGCGGGAGACAATGAGCAGTTCTTC. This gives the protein CASSSNPGLAGDNEQFF.

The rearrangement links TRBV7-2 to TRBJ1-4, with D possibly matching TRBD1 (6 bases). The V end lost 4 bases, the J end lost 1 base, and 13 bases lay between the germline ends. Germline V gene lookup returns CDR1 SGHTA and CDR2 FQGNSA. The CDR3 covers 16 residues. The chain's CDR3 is CASSSLGGETNEKLFF. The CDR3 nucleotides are TGTGCCAGCAGCTCCCTAGGGGGGGAAACTAATGAAAAACTGTTTTTT. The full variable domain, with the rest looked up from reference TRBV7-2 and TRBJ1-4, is GAGVSQSPSNKVTEKGKDVELRCDPISGHTALYWYRQSLGQGLEFLIYFQGNSAPDKSGLPSDRFSAERTGGSVSTLTIQRTQQEDSAVYLCASSSLGGETNEKLFFGSGTQLSVL.

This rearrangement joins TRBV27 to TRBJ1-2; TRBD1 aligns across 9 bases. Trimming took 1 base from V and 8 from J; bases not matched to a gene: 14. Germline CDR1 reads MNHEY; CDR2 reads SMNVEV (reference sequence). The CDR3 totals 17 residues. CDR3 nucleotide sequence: TGTGCCAGCAGTTTATACGGGACAGGGACTCCCCTTAAGGGCTACACCTTC. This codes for CASSLYGTGTPLKGYTF.

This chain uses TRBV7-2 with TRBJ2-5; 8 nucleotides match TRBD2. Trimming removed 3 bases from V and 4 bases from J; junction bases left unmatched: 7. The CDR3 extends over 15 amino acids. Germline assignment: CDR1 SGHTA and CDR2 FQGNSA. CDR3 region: CASSFGSGKGETQYF. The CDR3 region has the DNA TGTGCCAGCAGCTTTGGTAGCGGGAAAGGAGAGACCCAGTACTTC.

CDR3 nucleotide sequence: TGTGCCAGCAGTTGGGGACAGGGGGCTTGGGCTTTCTTT. Amino acid sequence: CASSWGQGAWAFF. The chain recombines TRBV6-5 with TRBJ1-1; TRBD1 matches 12 bases. With V trimmed by 4 bases and J by 11 bases, 5 bases remained unmatched. This CDR3 is 13 amino acids long. Germline lookup yields CDR1 MNHEY and CDR2 SVGAGI.

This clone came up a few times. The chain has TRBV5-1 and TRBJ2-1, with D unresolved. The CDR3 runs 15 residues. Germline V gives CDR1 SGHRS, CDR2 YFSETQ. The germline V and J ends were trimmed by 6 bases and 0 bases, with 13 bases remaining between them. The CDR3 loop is CASNQGGGSYNEQFF. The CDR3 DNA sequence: TGCGCCAGCAATCAAGGCGGCGGCTCCTACAATGAGCAGTTCTTC.

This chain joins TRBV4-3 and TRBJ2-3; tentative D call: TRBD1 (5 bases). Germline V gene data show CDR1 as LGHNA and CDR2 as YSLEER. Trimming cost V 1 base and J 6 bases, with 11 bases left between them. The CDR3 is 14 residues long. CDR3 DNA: TGCGCCAGCAGCCAAGGGCAGGGTTCGGATACGCAGTATTTT. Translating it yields CASSQGQGSDTQYF.

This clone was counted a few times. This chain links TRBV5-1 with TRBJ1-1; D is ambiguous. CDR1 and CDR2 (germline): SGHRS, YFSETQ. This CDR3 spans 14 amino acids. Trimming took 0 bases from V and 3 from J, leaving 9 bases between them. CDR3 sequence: CASSLAGGYTEAFF. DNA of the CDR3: TGCGCCAGCAGCTTGGCCGGAGGATACACTGAAGCTTTCTTT.

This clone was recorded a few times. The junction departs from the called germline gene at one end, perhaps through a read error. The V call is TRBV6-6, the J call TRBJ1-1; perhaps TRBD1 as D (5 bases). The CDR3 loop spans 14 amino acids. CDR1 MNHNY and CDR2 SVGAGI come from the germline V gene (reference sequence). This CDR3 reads CAISWTDMNTEAFF. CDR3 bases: TGTGCCATCAGTTGGACGGACATGAACACTGAAGCTTTCTTT.

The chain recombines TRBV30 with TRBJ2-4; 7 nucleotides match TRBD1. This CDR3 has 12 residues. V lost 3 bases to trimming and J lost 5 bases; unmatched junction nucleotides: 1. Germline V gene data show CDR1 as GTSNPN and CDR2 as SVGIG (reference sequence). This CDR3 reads CAWRGQQNIQYF. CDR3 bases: TGTGCCTGGAGGGGACAGCAAAACATTCAGTACTTC.

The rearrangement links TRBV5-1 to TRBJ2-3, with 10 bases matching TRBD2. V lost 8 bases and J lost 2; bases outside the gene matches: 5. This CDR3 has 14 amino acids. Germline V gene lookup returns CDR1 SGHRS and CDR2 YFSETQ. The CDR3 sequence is CASSTSGLTDTQYF. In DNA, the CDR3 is TGCGCCAGTTCGACTAGCGGGCTCACAGATACGCAGTATTTT.

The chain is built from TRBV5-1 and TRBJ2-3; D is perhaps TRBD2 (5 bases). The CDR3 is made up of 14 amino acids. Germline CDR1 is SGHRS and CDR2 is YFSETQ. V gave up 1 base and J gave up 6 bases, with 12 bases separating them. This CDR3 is CASSLLLPGDTQYF. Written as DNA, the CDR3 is TGCGCCAGCAGCTTGTTGCTCCCGGGGGATACGCAGTATTTT.